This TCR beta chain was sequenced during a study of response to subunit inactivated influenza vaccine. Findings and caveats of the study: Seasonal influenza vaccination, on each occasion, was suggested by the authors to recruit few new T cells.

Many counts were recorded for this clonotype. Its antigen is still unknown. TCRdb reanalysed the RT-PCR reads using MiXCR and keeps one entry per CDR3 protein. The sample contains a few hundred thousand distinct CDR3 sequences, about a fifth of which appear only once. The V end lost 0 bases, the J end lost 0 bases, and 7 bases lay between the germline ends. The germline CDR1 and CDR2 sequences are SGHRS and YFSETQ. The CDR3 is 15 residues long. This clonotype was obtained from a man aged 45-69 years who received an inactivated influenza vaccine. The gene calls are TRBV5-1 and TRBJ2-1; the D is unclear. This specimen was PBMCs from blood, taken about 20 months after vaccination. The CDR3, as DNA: TGCGCCAGCAGCTTGGATCCGAGCTCCTACAATGAGCAGTTCTTC. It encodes CASSLDPSSYNEQFF.